The 12 T cell receptor beta chains reported below all come from one sample, sequenced in a study of cytomegalovirus exposure and HLA in healthy donors. The PCR made use of 60 Vbeta and 13 Jbeta primers. The data were produced by immunoSEQ multiplex PCR, yet TCRdb's version contains in-frame clones alone and is incomplete. Among 25,000 to 30,000 clones listed, about 62% were seen once. The material sequenced was PBMCs. These receptors were taken from a male donor in good health and CMV-seropositive.

The chain uses TRBV18 and TRBJ1-5; TRBD1 agrees at 8 bases. The germline V gene encodes CDR1 KGHSH and CDR2 LQKENI. The CDR3 is made up of 14 amino acids. V lost 5 bases and J lost 3; bases outside the gene matches: 3. The CDR3 DNA reads TGTGCCAGCTCAATGGGACAGGCCAATCAGCCCCAGCATTTT. Amino acid sequence: CASSMGQANQPQHF.

This clone was detected a few times. This rearrangement joins TRBV19 to TRBJ1-5, with unresolved D. Germline CDR1 reads LNHDA; CDR2 reads SQIVND (reference sequence). The CDR3 is 12 residues long. V was trimmed by 8 bases and J by 7 bases, leaving 12 bases between them. The CDR3 region is CASRGSGQPQHF. The DNA of the CDR3 is TGTGCCAGTCGCGGCAGTGGGCAGCCCCAGCATTTT. Complete variable domain (other parts from reference TRBV19 and TRBJ1-5): DGGITQSPKYLFRKEGQNVTLSCEQNLNHDAMYWYRQDPGQGLRLIYYSQIVNDFQKGDIAEGYSVSREKKESFPLTVTSAQKNPTAFYLCASRGSGQPQHFGDGTRLSIL.

The rearrangement links TRBV2 to TRBJ1-3; D is unclear. In germline, CDR1 is SNHLY, CDR2 FYNNEI. The CDR3 runs 12 residues. Trimming removed 6 bases from V and 0 bases from J, with 3 bases in between. The CDR3 here is CASSVSGNTIYF. CDR3 sequence (DNA): TGTGCCAGCAGCGTCTCTGGAAACACCATATATTTT.

This clone showed up just a few times. The chain couples TRBV5-5 to TRBJ1-1, with a possible D match to TRBD1 (5 bases). Germline CDR1 reads SGHKS; CDR2 reads YYEKEE (reference sequence). Between the trimmed V and J ends, which lost 1 base and 4 bases, there was a span of 11 bases. This CDR3 is built from 14 residues. The CDR3 nucleotides read TGTGCCAGCAGCTTGCGGGCGGGGCGCACTGAAGCTTTCTTT. Protein sequence: CASSLRAGRTEAFF.

DNA of the CDR3: TGTGCCAGCAGTTACTCACAGTCCTCCTACGAGCAGTACTTC. Translating gives CASSYSQSSYEQYF. The rearrangement uses TRBV6-5 and TRBJ2-7; D call uncertain. Germline CDR1 reads MNHEY; CDR2 reads SVGAGI. The V end was cut by 0 bases, the J end by 0 bases, with 6 bases between. The CDR3 is 14 residues long.

The chain is built from TRBV6-5 and TRBJ2-7, with 9 bases identical to TRBD2. This CDR3 is built from 14 residues. With V trimmed by 6 bases and J by 1 base, 4 bases remained unmatched. Per the germline V gene, CDR1 is MNHEY and CDR2 is SVGAGI. The CDR3 coding sequence is TGTGCCAGCAGCCGACTAGCGGATTCCTACGAGCAGTACTTC. Translated: CASSRLADSYEQYF.

In this sample, this clone turned up a few times. This rearrangement joins TRBV30 to TRBJ1-5; D perhaps matches TRBD1 (5 bases). The CDR3 covers 14 residues. V lost 0 bases, J lost 5 bases, and 11 bases lay in between. Germline assignment: CDR1 GTSNPN and CDR2 SVGIG (reference sequence). CDR3 coding DNA: TGTGCCTGGAGTGTATTGGGGCCTGATCAGCCCCAGCATTTT. Amino acid sequence: CAWSVLGPDQPQHF.

This clone is medium-sized (0.01 to 0.1%) within its sample. CDR3 loop: CASSPQEDSNYGYTF. As DNA, the CDR3 is TGTGCCAGCAGCCCCCAGGAGGATTCTAACTATGGCTACACCTTC. The genes are TRBV6-4 and TRBJ1-2; D gene unclear. The germline gives CDR1 MRHNA, CDR2 SNTAGT. Trimming left V 6 bases short and J 0 bases short, with 14 bases between. The CDR3 is 15 residues long.

This chain links TRBV28 with TRBJ1-2, with a possible D match to TRBD1 (5 bases). CDR1 is MDHEN and CDR2 is SYDVKM in the germline V gene. The CDR3 is 13 residues long. The V end was cut by 4 bases, the J end by 3 bases, with 9 bases between. The CDR3 nucleotides read TGTGCCAGCAGTTGGGGCAGGGACTATGGCTACACCTTC. This encodes CASSWGRDYGYTF.

This chain uses TRBV7-6 with TRBJ2-6, with 7 nucleotides matching TRBD1. Germline V gene sequence: CDR1 SGHVS, CDR2 FNYEAQ. With 6 bases clipped from V and 3 bases from J, the junction kept 11 bases outside the gene matches. The CDR3 is 17 amino acids. The DNA of the CDR3 is TGTGCCAGCAGTAGGGGGCAGGGTAGCTTTGGGGCCAACGTCCTGACTTTC. It specifies CASSRGQGSFGANVLTF.

The CDR3, as DNA: TGTGCCAGCAGTTTTAGACGAGGCGATACGCAGTATTTT. Its protein product is CASSFRRGDTQYF. This chain joins TRBV28 and TRBJ2-3; no clear D gene. V lost 3 bases, J lost 6 bases, and 10 bases lay in between. The CDR3 contains 13 residues. Germline lookup yields CDR1 MDHEN and CDR2 SYDVKM.

This clone has just one count. V and J are TRBV27 and TRBJ1-1; the match to TRBD1 covers 11 bases. V lost 1 base to trimming and J lost 4 bases; unmatched junction nucleotides: 5. Germline V gene data show CDR1 as MNHEY and CDR2 as SMNVEV (reference sequence). The CDR3 consists of 16 residues. The CDR3 is CASSLFKDRGLTEAFF. CDR3 bases: TGTGCCAGCAGTTTATTTAAGGACAGGGGGCTCACTGAAGCTTTCTTT.